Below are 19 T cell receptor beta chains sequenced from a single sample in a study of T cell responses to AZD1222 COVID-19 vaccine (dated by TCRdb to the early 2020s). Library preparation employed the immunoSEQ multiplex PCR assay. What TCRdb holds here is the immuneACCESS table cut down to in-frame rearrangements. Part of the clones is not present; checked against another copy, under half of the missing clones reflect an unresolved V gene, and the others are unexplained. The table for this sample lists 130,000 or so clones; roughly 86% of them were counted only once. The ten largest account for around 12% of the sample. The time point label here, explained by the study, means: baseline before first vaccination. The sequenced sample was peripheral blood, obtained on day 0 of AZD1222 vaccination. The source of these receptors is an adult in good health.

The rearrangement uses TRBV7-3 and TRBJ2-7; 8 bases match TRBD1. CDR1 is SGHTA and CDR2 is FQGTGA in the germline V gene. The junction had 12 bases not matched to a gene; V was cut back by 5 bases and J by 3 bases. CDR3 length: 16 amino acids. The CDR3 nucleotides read TGTGCCAGCAGCCCGGACGGGACAGGAACATTCTACGAGCAGTACTTC. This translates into CASSPDGTGTFYEQYF.

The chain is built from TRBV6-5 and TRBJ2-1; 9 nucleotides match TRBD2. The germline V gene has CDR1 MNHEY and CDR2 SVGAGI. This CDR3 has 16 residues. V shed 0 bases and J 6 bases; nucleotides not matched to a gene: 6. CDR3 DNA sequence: TGTGCCAGCAGTTACTCGATGAGCGGGAGGCGCAATGAGCAGTTCTTC. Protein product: CASSYSMSGRRNEQFF.

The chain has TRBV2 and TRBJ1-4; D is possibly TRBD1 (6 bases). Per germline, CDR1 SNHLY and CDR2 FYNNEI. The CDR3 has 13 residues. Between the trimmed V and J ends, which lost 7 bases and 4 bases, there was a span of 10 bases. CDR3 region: CASTTDSNEKLFF. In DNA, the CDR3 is TGTGCCAGCACCACGGACAGTAATGAAAAACTGTTTTTT.

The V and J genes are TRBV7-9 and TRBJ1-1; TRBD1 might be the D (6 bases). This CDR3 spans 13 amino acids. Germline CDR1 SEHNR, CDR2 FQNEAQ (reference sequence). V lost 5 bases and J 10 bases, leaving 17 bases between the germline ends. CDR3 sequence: CASSPGQWDRAFF. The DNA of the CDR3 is TGTGCCAGCAGCCCAGGACAGTGGGATCGAGCTTTCTTT.

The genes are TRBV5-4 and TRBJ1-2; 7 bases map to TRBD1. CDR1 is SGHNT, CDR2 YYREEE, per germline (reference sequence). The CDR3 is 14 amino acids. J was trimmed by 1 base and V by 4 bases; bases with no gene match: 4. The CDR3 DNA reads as TGTGCCAGCAGCCCGAGGGACAGTAACTATGGCTACACCTTC. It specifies CASSPRDSNYGYTF.

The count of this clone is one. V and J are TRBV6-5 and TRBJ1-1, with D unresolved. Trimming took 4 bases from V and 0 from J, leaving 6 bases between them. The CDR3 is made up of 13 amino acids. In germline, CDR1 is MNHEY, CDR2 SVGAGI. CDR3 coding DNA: TGTGCCAGCAGTTTAGGGTTGAACACTGAAGCTTTCTTT. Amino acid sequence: CASSLGLNTEAFF.

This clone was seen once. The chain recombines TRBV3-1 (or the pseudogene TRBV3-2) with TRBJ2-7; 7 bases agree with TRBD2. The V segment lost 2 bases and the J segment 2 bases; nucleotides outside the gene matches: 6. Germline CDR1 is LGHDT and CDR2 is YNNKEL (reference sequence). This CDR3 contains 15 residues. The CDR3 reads CASSQIAGATYEQYF. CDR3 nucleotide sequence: TGTGCCAGCAGCCAAATAGCGGGTGCGACCTACGAGCAGTACTTC.

The CDR3 nucleotides are TGTGCCAGCAGCTATAGGACAGGGACGAACACTGAAGCTTTCTTT. Translated: CASSYRTGTNTEAFF. The gene calls are TRBV7-3 and TRBJ1-1; 8 positions agree with TRBD1. The CDR3 is made up of 15 amino acids. V dropped 4 bases and J dropped 1; count of bases not matched to a gene: 5. Germline CDR1 is SGHTA and CDR2 is FQGTGA.

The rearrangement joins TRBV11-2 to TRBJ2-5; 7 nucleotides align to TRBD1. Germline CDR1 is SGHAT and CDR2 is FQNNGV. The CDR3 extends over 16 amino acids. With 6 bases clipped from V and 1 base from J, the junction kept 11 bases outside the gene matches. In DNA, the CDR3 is TGTGCCAGCAGAGACTACAGGGGAAGGCTCCAAGAGACCCAGTACTTC. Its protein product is CASRDYRGRLQETQYF.

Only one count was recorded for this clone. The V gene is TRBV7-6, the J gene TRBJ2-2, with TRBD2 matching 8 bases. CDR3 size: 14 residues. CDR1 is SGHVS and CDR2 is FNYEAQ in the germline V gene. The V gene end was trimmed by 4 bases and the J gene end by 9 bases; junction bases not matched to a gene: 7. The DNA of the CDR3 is TGTGCCAGCAGCTCTGGACTAGCAGTCTGGGAGCTGTTTTTT. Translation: CASSSGLAVWELFF.

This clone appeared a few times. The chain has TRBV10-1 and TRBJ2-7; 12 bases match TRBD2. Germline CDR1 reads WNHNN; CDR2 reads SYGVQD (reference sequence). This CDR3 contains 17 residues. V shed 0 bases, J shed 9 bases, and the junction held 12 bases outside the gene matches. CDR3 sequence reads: CASSESATSGSHTRQYF. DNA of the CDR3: TGCGCCAGCAGTGAGTCGGCGACTAGCGGGAGTCATACCAGGCAGTACTTC.

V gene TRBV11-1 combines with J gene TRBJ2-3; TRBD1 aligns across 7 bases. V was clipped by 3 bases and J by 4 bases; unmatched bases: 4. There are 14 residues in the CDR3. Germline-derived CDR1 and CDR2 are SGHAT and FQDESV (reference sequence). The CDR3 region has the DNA TGTGCCAGCAGCTTGTCTCAGGGGGCAGATACGCAGTATTTT. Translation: CASSLSQGADTQYF. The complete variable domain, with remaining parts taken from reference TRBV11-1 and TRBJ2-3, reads EAEVAQSPRYKITEKSQAVAFWCDPISGHATLYWYRQILGQGPELLVQFQDESVVDDSQLPKDRFSAERLKGVDSTLKIQPAELGDSAMYLCASSLSQGADTQYFGPGTRLTVL.

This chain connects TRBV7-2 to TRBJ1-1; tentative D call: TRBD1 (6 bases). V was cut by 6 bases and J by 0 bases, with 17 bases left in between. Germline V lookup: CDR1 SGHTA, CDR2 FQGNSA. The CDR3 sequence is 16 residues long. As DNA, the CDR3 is TGTGCCAGCAGATTGGACGACAGGTCGGTGAACACTGAAGCTTTCTTT. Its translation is CASRLDDRSVNTEAFF.

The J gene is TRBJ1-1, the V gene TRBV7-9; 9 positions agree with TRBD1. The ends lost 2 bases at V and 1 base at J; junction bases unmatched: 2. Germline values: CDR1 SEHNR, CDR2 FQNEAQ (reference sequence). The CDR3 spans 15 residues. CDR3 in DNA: TGTGCCAGCAGCTTAAGGACAGGGGCGAACACTGAAGCTTTCTTT. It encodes CASSLRTGANTEAFF.

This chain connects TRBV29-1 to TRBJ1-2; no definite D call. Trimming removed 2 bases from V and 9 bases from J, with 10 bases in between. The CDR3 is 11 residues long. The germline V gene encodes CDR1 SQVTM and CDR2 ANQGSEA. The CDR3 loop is CSVEMGWSYTF. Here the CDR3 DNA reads TGCAGCGTTGAAATGGGATGGAGCTACACCTTC.

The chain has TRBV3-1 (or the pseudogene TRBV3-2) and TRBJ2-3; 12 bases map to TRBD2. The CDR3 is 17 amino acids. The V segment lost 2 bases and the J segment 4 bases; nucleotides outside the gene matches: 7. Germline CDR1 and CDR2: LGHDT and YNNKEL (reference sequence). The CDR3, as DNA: TGTGCCAGCAGCCAATTTCTAGCGGGGGGGCAAGCAGATACGCAGTATTTT. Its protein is CASSQFLAGGQADTQYF.

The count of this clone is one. CDR3 in DNA: TGCAGCGTTGGGGGGACGAATACGCAGTATTTT. It is translated as CSVGGTNTQYF. The chain joins TRBV29-1 to TRBJ2-3, with D perhaps given as TRBD1 or TRBD2 (5 bases each). The V end was cut by 4 bases, the J end by 7 bases, with 9 bases between. CDR1 and CDR2 from the germline V gene are SQVTM and ANQGSEA. The CDR3 spans 11 residues.

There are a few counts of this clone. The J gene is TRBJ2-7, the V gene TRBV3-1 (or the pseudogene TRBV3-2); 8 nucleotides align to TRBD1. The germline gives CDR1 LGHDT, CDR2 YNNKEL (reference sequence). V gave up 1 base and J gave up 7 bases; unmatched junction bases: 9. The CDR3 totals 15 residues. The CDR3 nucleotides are TGTGCCAGCAGCCAAGGGCCCAGGACAGGGAGTGAGCAGTACTTC. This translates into CASSQGPRTGSEQYF.

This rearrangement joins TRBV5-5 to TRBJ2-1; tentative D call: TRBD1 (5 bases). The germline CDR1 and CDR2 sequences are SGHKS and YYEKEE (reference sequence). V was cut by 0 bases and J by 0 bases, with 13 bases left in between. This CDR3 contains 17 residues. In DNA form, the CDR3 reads TGTGCCAGCAGCTTGGGGCCGGACACGAGCTCCTACAATGAGCAGTTCTTC. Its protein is CASSLGPDTSSYNEQFF.